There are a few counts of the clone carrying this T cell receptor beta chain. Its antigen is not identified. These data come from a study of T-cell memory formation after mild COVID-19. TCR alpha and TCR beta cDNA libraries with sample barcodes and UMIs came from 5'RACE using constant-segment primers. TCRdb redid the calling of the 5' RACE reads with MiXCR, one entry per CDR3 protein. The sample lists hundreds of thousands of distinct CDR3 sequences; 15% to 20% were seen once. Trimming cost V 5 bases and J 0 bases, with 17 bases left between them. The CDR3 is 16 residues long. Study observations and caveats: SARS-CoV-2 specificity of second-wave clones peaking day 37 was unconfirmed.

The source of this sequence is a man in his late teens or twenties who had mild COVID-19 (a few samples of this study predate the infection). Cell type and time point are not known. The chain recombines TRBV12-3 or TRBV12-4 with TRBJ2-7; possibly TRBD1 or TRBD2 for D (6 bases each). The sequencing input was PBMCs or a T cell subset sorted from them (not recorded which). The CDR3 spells CASSRTGAWGSYEQYF. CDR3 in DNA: TGTGCCAGCAGTCGGACGGGGGCCTGGGGCTCCTACGAGCAGTACTTC.